This T cell receptor (beta chain) stems from a study of T-cell reconstitution after alpha-beta-depleted transplantation in children. There are 16 residues in the CDR3. Germline V gene sequence: CDR1 MNHEY, CDR2 SVGEGT. Between the trimmed V and J ends, which lost 6 bases and 0 bases, there was a span of 15 bases. The TCRbeta library incorporated unique molecular identifiers. TCRdb reanalysed the PCR reads using MiXCR and keeps one entry per CDR3 protein. Among approximately 230,000 distinct CDR3 sequences listed, over 20% were seen once. At least ten counts were recorded for this clonotype. The sequencing used PBMCs, collected before TCRalphabeta/CD19-depleted stem cell transplant. This sequence originates from a girl aged 2 to 10 with Fanconi anemia, due to receive a stem cell transplant. This chain connects TRBV6-2 or TRBV6-3 to TRBJ2-1; D gene ambiguous. The CDR3 DNA reads TGTGCCAGCAGCCGCATATGGGGAAGCTCCTACAATGAGCAGTTCTTC. Protein: CASSRIWGSSYNEQFF.